The rows below give T cell receptor beta chains drawn from one sample of a study of T cells in Graves' hyperthyroidism and ophthalmopathy. One entry per CDR3 protein results from TCRdb running MiXCR on the multiplex PCR reads. The sample carries 550,000 to 800,000 distinct CDR3 sequences, about a sixth recorded once. The sample was blood. The receptors here all came from a man aged 18 to 29 with Graves' hyperthyroidism. The CDR3 runs from the conserved cysteine through the conserved F or W. The order of the fields is V gene, J gene, clone size, D gene, CDR3 length, CDR3 DNA, CDR3 protein. D genes are given only for firm matches. Not all rows give a size; the values are once, few, many and, for expanded clones, a class.

TRBV20-1,TRBJ2-3,few,TRBD2,16,TGCAGTGCTAGAGCTTTCGTAGCGGGAGGCGCAGATACGCAGTATTTT,CSARAFVAGGADTQYF
TRBV7-9,TRBJ2-7,-,TRBD2,18,TGTGCCGGCAGCTTACGTCACCTAGCGGGAGGAGGCCTCTACGAGCAGTACTTC,CAGSLRHLAGGGLYEQYF
TRBV7-9,TRBJ2-7,few,TRBD2,18,TGTGCCAGCACTCGAAGAGGACTAGCGGGAGGAGGCTCCTACGAGCAGTACTTC,CASTRRGLAGGGSYEQYF
TRBV27,TRBJ2-3,many,TRBD2,14,TGTGCCAGCAGCCCGACTAGCGGGAGGGATACGCAGTATTTT,CASSPTSGRDTQYF
TRBV29-1,TRBJ2-1,many,-,14,TGCAGCGTTGCCAGGGGGGGGTCCTACAATGAGCAGTTCTTC,CSVARGGSYNEQFF
TRBV7-9,TRBJ2-5,few,-,14,TGTGCCAGCAGCTTGGACAGACGTCAAGAGACCCAGTACTTC,CASSLDRRQETQYF
TRBV2,TRBJ2-1,-,-,14,TGTGCCAGCAGTGATGTAGGAGGGTTCAATGAGCAGTTCTTC,CASSDVGGFNEQFF
TRBV18,TRBJ1-5,-,-,17,TGTGCCAGCTCATCGACTGGACAGACCTGGCGCAATCAGCCCCAGCATTTT,CASSSTGQTWRNQPQHF
TRBV6-2/TRBV6-3,TRBJ2-7,many,-,14,TGTGCCAGCAGTTTGAGAGGGGACTCCTACGAGCAGTACTTC,CASSLRGDSYEQYF
TRBV27,TRBJ1-1,-,-,15,TGTGCCAGCAGTTTAGGTAGGACGATGAACACTGAAGCTTTCTTT,CASSLGRTMNTEAFF
TRBV20-1,TRBJ2-3,many,TRBD2,14,TGCAGTGCCAGACTAGCGGGAGGTAGAGATACGCAGTATTTT,CSARLAGGRDTQYF
TRBV19,TRBJ2-3,many,TRBD2,12,TGTGCCAGTAGTATGGGACTAGCAGGGCAGTATTTT,CASSMGLAGQYF
TRBV7-8,TRBJ2-3,many,TRBD2,17,TGTGCCAGCAGCCCCCTCAGGTTGGCGGGAGTCCGGGATACGCAGTATTTT,CASSPLRLAGVRDTQYF